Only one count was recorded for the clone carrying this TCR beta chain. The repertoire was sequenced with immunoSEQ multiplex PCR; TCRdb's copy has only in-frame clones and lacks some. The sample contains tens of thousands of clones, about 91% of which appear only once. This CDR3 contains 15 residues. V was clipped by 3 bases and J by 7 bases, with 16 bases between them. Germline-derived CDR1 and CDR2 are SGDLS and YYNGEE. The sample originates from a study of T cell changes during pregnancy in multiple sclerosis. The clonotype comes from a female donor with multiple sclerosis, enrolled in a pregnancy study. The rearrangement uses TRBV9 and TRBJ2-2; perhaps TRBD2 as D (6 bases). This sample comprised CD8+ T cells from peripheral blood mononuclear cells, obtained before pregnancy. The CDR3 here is CASSAAGTLGGELFF. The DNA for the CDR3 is TGTGCCAGCAGCGCCGCCGGGACTCTCGGCGGGGAGCTGTTTTTT.